A selection of T cell receptor beta chains follows, all from one sample in a study of identifying expanded T cells in peripheral blood. The protocol was immunoSEQ multiplex PCR, while the TCRdb copy is restricted to in-frame clones and leaves out a portion. The data contain some 70,000 clones, 90% of them seen just once; the ten biggest clones take up more than 3%. The sequenced material came from blood. The source is a person aged 18-70 years in good health. The conserved cysteine and the conserved F or W are not part of the CDR3 here. Fields, in order: V gene, CDR3 protein.

v_gene: TRBV30
CDR3aa: AWSGDNYGYT

v_gene: TRBV19
CDR3aa: ASSMGDRGSPEAF

v_gene: TRBV19
CDR3aa: ASTRPGTPNTEAF

v_gene: TRBV13
CDR3aa: ASSLEGDSSYNEQF

v_gene: TRBV5-8
CDR3aa: ASSLGTVQGTDTQY

v_gene: TRBV28
CDR3aa: ASTSIGVRTDTQY

v_gene: TRBV23-1
CDR3aa: ASSHWWADYSGNTIY

v_gene: TRBV4-3
CDR3aa: ASSQDSGSQF

v_gene: TRBV5-8
CDR3aa: ASSPDGTPSSYNEQF

v_gene: TRBV11-2
CDR3aa: ASSRRTGKDGEKLF